This T cell receptor beta chain appears in the sequencing data of a study of identifying expanded T cells in peripheral blood. Healthy donors had no documented immune events, such as infections, while sampled. The CDR3 is made up of 13 amino acids. Germline CDR1 is SNHLY and CDR2 is FYNNEI. Trimming took off 4 bases at V and 5 bases at J, with 8 bases between the two ends. Method: immunoSEQ multiplex PCR; TCRdb's copy keeps in-frame clones and lacks some. The sample contains around 100,000 clones, 88% of which appear only once. The TCR sequence derives from a person aged 18 to 69 in good health. Source material: blood. The V and J genes are TRBV2 and TRBJ1-4; D remains ambiguous. CDR3 region: CASSVAENEKLFF. The CDR3 nucleotides read TGTGCCAGCAGTGTCGCGGAAAATGAAAAACTGTTTTTT. The full variable domain, its missing parts supplied by reference TRBV2 and TRBJ1-4, is EPEVTQTPSHQVTQMGQEVILRCVPISNHLYFYWYRQILGQKVEFLVSFYNNEISEKSEIFDDQFSVERPDGSNFTLKIRSTKLEDSAMYFCASSVAENEKLFFGSGTQLSVL.